This is a list of T cell receptor beta chains from one sample in a study of human CD8 memory T cell subsets. TCRdb reprocessed the 5' RACE reads and stores each CDR3 protein as one record, lacking DNA. The sample includes some 7,000 distinct CDR3 sequences. Specimen: CD8+ T cells from PBMCs. The receptor source for this set is a human donor in good health. The CDR3 runs from the conserved cysteine through the conserved F or W. Fields, in order: CDR3 length, clone size, V gene, J gene, CDR3 protein. Size is omitted from some rows. Given values are once, few, many or a class for expanded clones.

12,large,TRBV29-1,TRBJ1-2,CSVEASNYGYTF
13,NA,TRBV5-8,TRBJ2-1,CASRPGQDSEQFF
18,NA,TRBV28,TRBJ2-3,CASTPLGTSEHLTDTQYF
17,NA,TRBV7-9,TRBJ2-1,CASSLLVTTSGDNEQFF
14,NA,TRBV28,TRBJ2-5,CASSGTGFEETQYF
18,NA,TRBV15,TRBJ1-4,CATSRDWRARSANEKLFF
16,NA,TRBV18,TRBJ2-1,CASSPGIGTYLSEQFF
13,NA,TRBV19,TRBJ2-7,CASSLSTEYEQYF
15,NA,TRBV7-8,TRBJ2-7,CASSLPGLAGGEQYF
15,NA,TRBV19,TRBJ2-7,CASSITGTSSYEQYF
12,NA,TRBV6-5,TRBJ2-1,CASSYKGSEQFF
18,NA,TRBV4-1,TRBJ2-5,CASSQDKIIRGGAETQYF
17,NA,TRBV5-1,TRBJ1-2,CASSLDGTGLSDYGYTF
17,NA,TRBV29-1,TRBJ2-3,CSVDSPLAGDATDTQYF
16,NA,TRBV5-8,TRBJ1-2,CASSKTYGQGGYGYTF
12,medium-sized,TRBV29-1,TRBJ1-2,CSVETANYGYTF
12,medium-sized,TRBV30,TRBJ2-1,CAWRPALNEQFF
17,NA,TRBV5-1,TRBJ2-1,CASSLAAGGSSYNEQFF
15,medium-sized,TRBV5-1,TRBJ2-7,CASSLAPQGRDEQYF
14,large,TRBV27,TRBJ1-1,CASSWGGVDTEAFF
14,NA,TRBV5-1,TRBJ2-7,CASSLGQWSYEQYF
14,NA,TRBV7-8,TRBJ1-2,CASSLNMQGDGYTF
12,NA,TRBV5-4,TRBJ2-1,CASSLASSDRFF
12,NA,TRBV3-1,TRBJ2-7,CASSRDRYEQYF
13,NA,TRBV15,TRBJ2-2,CATSRDPSGELFF